These 4 T cell receptor beta chains were sequenced from one sample in a study of OX40 agonist ivuxolimab in advanced cancers. Clones were sequenced by immunoSEQ multiplex PCR, and TCRdb holds only the in-frame ones, with some missing. The repertoire holds 45,000 to 65,000 clones, with over 70% as singletons. The sample consisted of CD4+ or CD8+ T cells sorted from blood, taken in a trial of the OX40 agonist ivuxolimab. These receptors all stem from an adult with an advanced solid tumor such as melanoma, head and neck, liver or kidney cancer.

The genes are TRBV6-1 and TRBJ2-7; possible D gene TRBD2, 8 bases. Deletions cut 7 bases from V and 0 bases from J, with 16 bases between. Per germline, CDR1 MNHNS and CDR2 SASEGT. The CDR3 loop spans 15 amino acids. The chain's CDR3 is CASIPGGTVSYEQYF. Written as DNA, the CDR3 is TGTGCCAGCATCCCGGGGGGGACAGTCTCCTACGAGCAGTACTTC.

The CDR3 loop is CASSEVLAGVEQFF. CDR3 nucleotide sequence: TGTGCCAGCAGTGAAGTACTAGCGGGAGTTGAGCAGTTCTTC. The V gene is TRBV6-1, the J gene TRBJ2-1; the match to TRBD2 covers 11 bases. CDR3 size: 14 residues. V gave up 1 base and J gave up 9 bases; unmatched junction bases: 2. CDR1 MNHNS and CDR2 SASEGT come from the germline V gene.

The V and J genes are TRBV2 and TRBJ1-3, with D maybe TRBD1 (5 bases). The ends were cut back, 7 bases at V and 0 bases at J, with 13 bases in the middle. Germline loops: CDR1 SNHLY, CDR2 FYNNEI. CDR3 length: 15 residues. In nucleotides, the CDR3 is TGTGCCAGCACCTGGGACGTCCTCTCTGGAAACACCATATATTTT. Its protein product is CASTWDVLSGNTIYF.

The chain carries TRBV29-1 and TRBJ1-1, with 7 bases identical to TRBD1. Germline V gene lookup returns CDR1 SQVTM and CDR2 ANQGSEA. V dropped 8 bases and J dropped 4; count of bases not matched to a gene: 10. The CDR3 totals 13 residues. The chain's CDR3 is CSTSEGAGTEAFF. The CDR3 DNA sequence: TGCAGCACCTCCGAGGGGGCCGGCACTGAAGCTTTCTTT.